Included here is one TCR beta chain sequence, with context. Which antigen it targets is not known. No much larger clonotype is one base removed from it; base qualities were not supplied. The data stem from a study of T and B cells in COVID-19 patients (dated by TCRdb to about 2020). With respect to the entire study: Using TRB and IGH repertoire sequencing of peripheral blood, the study characterized adaptive immunity in COVID-19 patients who had active infection or had recovered. A recovered cohort comprised some 19 patients contributing fewer than 25 samples, mostly after mild to moderate COVID-19 managed as outpatients. Patients in the recovered cohort had a median age of around 31 years, compared with around 63 years for patients in the active-infection cohort. In the active-infection cohort, about 60% of the roughly 20 patients were critically ill and required mechanical ventilation or ECMO. Comorbidities linked to unfavorable COVID-19 outcome were present in about 90% of the roughly 20 patients in the active-infection cohort. The TCR and BCR sequence repository comprised a few dozen patients and some 64 time points, with over 7 million TCR sequences analysed. Two patients belonged to both the recovered and active cohorts because samples were available from active disease and after recovery. Repertoire analyses used an age-matched reference group of approximately 40 healthy donors who were negative for COVID-19 antibodies as the comparison. As many as 9 follow-up blood samples were taken per patient, and some of the samples covered different disease stages within the same individual. Findings and caveats that apply to the study as a whole: Strongly skewed TRBV/TRBJ gene usage was reported in patients with COVID-19. Few blood samples were available from mildly ill patients while symptoms were present, and early samples from severe cases were likewise scarce. The reported TCR clusters were stated to require prospective validation before clinical use. During active COVID-19 the TRB repertoires were highly clonal, but at recovery diversity and richness rose above the levels seen in healthy donors. Specific T cell subsets (CD4+/Treg/CD8+) and sorted SARS-CoV-2-responsive or tetramer+ T cells had not yet been sequenced, and the corresponding sequencing experiments were ongoing. The recovered cohort had approximately 2,200 exclusive TCR clusters, including 31 low-pGen clusters. The cohort was considered too small to assess HLA contributions to COVID-19 susceptibility or severity.

TRB repertoires were amplified using about 230-550 ng of genomic DNA isolated from blood. The CDR3 starts with the cysteine, ends with the phenylalanine, and has 14 residues. Solely the CDR3 DNA is kept, with 42 bases framed from the first base. CDR1 and CDR2, looked up from the germline V gene (reference sequence), are LNHDA and SQIVND. V is reduced by 4 bases and J by 2 bases, leaving a spacing of 11 bases between them. TCRdb lists the instrument as Illumina MiSeq. Multiplex PCR with BIOMED2 TRB-A/B primer pools was used to amplify the TRB rearrangements. Illumina-compatible adapters and 7-nucleotide sample barcodes were attached to the amplicons in two consecutive PCRs. Phusion HS II polymerase was used for all library PCRs. The amplicons were purified from gel with the NucleoSpin Gel and PCR Clean-up kit, measured on Qubit, and combined at 4 to 5 nM. The quality of the amplicon pool was checked on an Agilent 2100 Bioanalyzer prior to Illumina next-generation sequencing. In the source study's methods: MiXCR 3.0.8 with the default MiXCR reference library was used to annotate TRB rearrangements. Non-productive reads and sequences with fewer than 2 reads were excluded, and each unique CDR3 nucleotide sequence counted as one clone. Clonality, diversity, richness and V-J gene usage were calculated in R 3.5.1. GLIPH2 was used to cluster TCRs based on CDR3 similarity, and OLGA was used to calculate the generation probabilities. GLIPH2 clusters were kept only when the clusters contained at least four unique TCR clonotypes present in at least three individuals. Using fastp at Q25 and MiXCR, TCRdb reprocessed the public reads and kept productive beta chains. Rows with a matching CDR3 protein are joined into one entry that keeps the most common DNA and genes. TCRdb assigned the V and J calls; the authors' analysis was not used. Recorded for this sample are thousands of distinct CDR3 sequences; roughly 27% of them occurred a single time. About two fifths of the sample is taken by the ten largest.

This clonotype was sampled from a human donor with active COVID-19. The donor label of this sample is uncertain. Sequencing was done on a sample of blood. The chain was built from TRBV19 and TRBJ2-5; TRBD2 is a weak D gene call, 7 bases matching. The DNA sequence is given as TGTGCCAGTAGTACCGGGGGGCCACAAGAGACCCAGTACTTC. Translated, it reads CASSTGGPQETQYF.